Listed below are T cell receptor beta chains from one sample, sequenced in a study of T cell responses to AZD1222 COVID-19 vaccine. The table came from immunoSEQ multiplex PCR; TCRdb's copy has only in-frame clones and leaves some out. This table holds 80,000 to 95,000 clones, 70% to 85% found once. The sample here was peripheral blood, taken on day 0 of AZD1222 vaccination. The receptors were sampled from an adult in good health. Both conserved end residues are part of each CDR3. Each record gives: V gene, clone size, J gene, D gene, CDR3 protein, CDR3 DNA. The D gene is left open where the match is weak. Some rows have no size entry. The others give once, few or many, or a class for an expanded clone.

v_call: TRBV3-1/TRBV3-2
clone_size: once
j_call: TRBJ2-5
d_call: TRBD2
cdr3_aa: CASSQGAGVGTQYF
cdr3_nt: TGTGCCAGCAGCCAAGGAGCGGGAGTGGGGACCCAGTACTTC

v_call: TRBV7-6
clone_size: few
j_call: TRBJ2-1
d_call: TRBD2
cdr3_aa: CASSSGLAGGAVYNEQFF
cdr3_nt: TGTGCCAGCAGCTCTGGACTAGCGGGGGGCGCCGTCTACAATGAGCAGTTCTTC

v_call: TRBV4-1
clone_size: NA
j_call: TRBJ2-3
d_call: TRBD2
cdr3_aa: CASSPSGGTYTQYF
cdr3_nt: TGCGCCAGCAGCCCTTCCGGGGGGACGTATACGCAGTATTTT

v_call: TRBV6-2/TRBV6-3
clone_size: NA
j_call: TRBJ2-7
d_call: NA
cdr3_aa: CASSLRGAARYSYEQYF
cdr3_nt: TGTGCCAGCAGTTTAAGGGGAGCGGCCCGATACTCCTACGAGCAGTACTTC

v_call: TRBV4-3
clone_size: NA
j_call: TRBJ2-3
d_call: NA
cdr3_aa: CASSQGVREPDTQYF
cdr3_nt: TGCGCCAGCAGCCAAGGAGTACGGGAACCAGATACGCAGTATTTT

v_call: TRBV27
clone_size: once
j_call: TRBJ2-2
d_call: TRBD1
cdr3_aa: CASSLKFGQGYTGELFF
cdr3_nt: TGTGCCAGCAGTTTAAAATTTGGACAGGGATACACCGGGGAGCTGTTTTTT

v_call: TRBV3-1/TRBV3-2
clone_size: once
j_call: TRBJ2-1
d_call: TRBD2
cdr3_aa: CASSQVAGLYNEQFF
cdr3_nt: TGTGCCAGCAGCCAAGTCGCGGGACTATACAATGAGCAGTTCTTC

v_call: TRBV2
clone_size: NA
j_call: TRBJ2-1
d_call: TRBD2
cdr3_aa: CASSPTSGEAAGEQFF
cdr3_nt: TGTGCCAGCAGCCCGACTAGCGGAGAGGCGGCGGGTGAGCAGTTCTTC

v_call: TRBV4-2
clone_size: NA
j_call: TRBJ2-3
d_call: TRBD2
cdr3_aa: CASSQVVAGVGDTQYF
cdr3_nt: TGTGCCAGCAGCCAAGTGGTAGCGGGAGTGGGAGATACGCAGTATTTT

v_call: TRBV11-2
clone_size: NA
j_call: TRBJ1-1
d_call: NA
cdr3_aa: CASSRTGNTEAFF
cdr3_nt: TGTGCCAGCAGCCGTACAGGGAACACTGAAGCTTTCTTT

v_call: TRBV2
clone_size: NA
j_call: TRBJ2-3
d_call: NA
cdr3_aa: CASKSVTDTQYF
cdr3_nt: TGTGCCAGCAAGTCTGTCACAGATACGCAGTATTTT

v_call: TRBV7-7
clone_size: NA
j_call: TRBJ2-6
d_call: TRBD2
cdr3_aa: CASGLAVGPGANVLTF
cdr3_nt: TGTGCTAGCGGGCTAGCCGTAGGGCCTGGGGCCAACGTCCTGACTTTC

v_call: TRBV11-2
clone_size: NA
j_call: TRBJ1-2
d_call: TRBD1
cdr3_aa: CASSKANRGGYTF
cdr3_nt: TGTGCCAGCAGCAAGGCCAACAGGGGCGGCTACACCTTC

v_call: TRBV18
clone_size: NA
j_call: TRBJ1-4
d_call: NA
cdr3_aa: CASSPQERAEKLFF
cdr3_nt: TGTGCCAGCTCACCACAGGAGCGGGCTGAAAAACTGTTTTTT

v_call: TRBV2
clone_size: once
j_call: TRBJ1-4
d_call: TRBD1
cdr3_aa: CAIRDRGLRDEKLFF
cdr3_nt: TGTGCCATCAGGGACAGGGGGCTTCGGGATGAAAAACTGTTTTTT

v_call: TRBV19
clone_size: NA
j_call: TRBJ2-3
d_call: TRBD2
cdr3_aa: CASSNEGLTQYF
cdr3_nt: TGTGCCAGTAGTAATGAGGGACTAACGCAGTATTTT

v_call: TRBV9
clone_size: NA
j_call: TRBJ2-1
d_call: TRBD2
cdr3_aa: CASSVLGTSGSINEQFF
cdr3_nt: TGTGCCAGCAGCGTATTGGGGACTAGCGGGAGTATTAATGAGCAGTTCTTC

v_call: TRBV27
clone_size: NA
j_call: TRBJ2-7
d_call: NA
cdr3_aa: CASSPQGGILSSYEQYF
cdr3_nt: TGTGCCAGCAGTCCTCAGGGCGGTATCTTGAGCTCCTACGAGCAGTACTTC

v_call: TRBV29-1
clone_size: NA
j_call: TRBJ1-2
d_call: NA
cdr3_aa: CSVRDTANYGYTF
cdr3_nt: TGCAGCGTACGGGACACAGCTAACTATGGCTACACCTTC

v_call: TRBV14
clone_size: NA
j_call: TRBJ2-7
d_call: NA
cdr3_aa: CASSRTASSQMTYEQYF
cdr3_nt: TGTGCCAGCAGCCGGACAGCTAGTAGCCAGATGACCTACGAGCAGTACTTC

v_call: TRBV5-4
clone_size: NA
j_call: TRBJ1-6
d_call: NA
cdr3_aa: CASSTGGVYNSPLHF
cdr3_nt: TGTGCCAGCAGTACGGGGGGAGTTTATAATTCACCCCTCCACTTT

v_call: TRBV6-5
clone_size: NA
j_call: TRBJ1-1
d_call: NA
cdr3_aa: CASSPSENTEAFF
cdr3_nt: TGTGCCAGCAGTCCCTCAGAGAACACTGAAGCTTTCTTT

v_call: TRBV28
clone_size: NA
j_call: TRBJ1-1
d_call: NA
cdr3_aa: CASNYLNEAFF
cdr3_nt: TGTGCCAGCAATTATTTAAATGAAGCTTTCTTT

v_call: TRBV5-5
clone_size: NA
j_call: TRBJ2-7
d_call: TRBD2
cdr3_aa: CASSFVALAGYEQYF
cdr3_nt: TGTGCCAGCAGCTTTGTAGCACTAGCGGGCTACGAGCAGTACTTC

v_call: TRBV19
clone_size: NA
j_call: TRBJ1-6
d_call: NA
cdr3_aa: CASTTFAGGGSPLHF
cdr3_nt: TGTGCCAGTACCACCTTTGCCGGGGGTGGTTCACCCCTCCACTTT

v_call: TRBV7-8
clone_size: NA
j_call: TRBJ2-5
d_call: NA
cdr3_aa: CASSLDVVETQYF
cdr3_nt: TGTGCCAGCAGCTTGGACGTTGTGGAGACCCAGTACTTC

v_call: TRBV19
clone_size: few
j_call: TRBJ2-5
d_call: NA
cdr3_aa: CASSTDLQETQYF
cdr3_nt: TGTGCCAGTAGTACGGACCTACAAGAGACCCAGTACTTC